The source of this T cell receptor (beta chain) is a study of vaccination and CD4 T cells after COVID-19 (dated by TCRdb to the early 2020s). Regarding the complete study: Convalescent patients had a positive SARS-CoV-2 result on nasal swab PCR, and of these patients, about ten had mild disease and one had severe disease. In ten to eleven COVID-19 convalescent patients and a few infection-naive healthy vaccine recipients, researchers compared the spike-specific CD4+ TCR repertoire from before mRNA vaccination with the repertoire from after. Post-vaccine blood samples were collected a median of around 2.5 months after the second vaccine dose, ranging from roughly 12 to 241 days. Three convalescent patients were sampled both early after vaccination (day 14) and late after vaccination (days 161 to 241). Control cultures used a CEFX viral epitope pool as positive control, an HIV-1 Nef peptide pool as negative control, or no peptide. For stimulating the cultures, overlapping spike peptide pools were used, derived from SARS-CoV-2 as well as from the common cold coronaviruses HCoV-NL63, HCoV-OC43 and HCoV-229E. Participants got two doses of the Pfizer-BioNTech BNT162b2 vaccine (n=8) or two doses of the Moderna mRNA-1273 vaccine (n=2). Post-COVID blood samples from convalescent patients were collected a median of roughly 100 days after diagnosis, with a range of roughly 35 to 180 days. In the convalescent cohort there were six males and four females, among whom were two Hispanic individuals, seven Caucasians, two Asians and one multiracial person.

Note on this clonotype: This clone's antigen is unknown. Base quality data are lacking; no much larger clone is found one base away.

Receptors were amplified or captured by PCR. DNA from cultured CD4+ T cells underwent TCR sequencing with the Oncomine TCR Beta short-read assay at the Johns Hopkins FTIC core. The QIAamp micro DNA kit was used to extract genomic DNA from the cultured CD4+ T cells. The Oncomine TCR Beta libraries from cultured CD4+ T cells were pooled using unique dual indexes and then sequenced on an Illumina iSeq 100. In the paper's pipeline: Non-productive sequences were removed, and CDR3s that did not start with C, did not end with F or W, or were shorter than 7 amino acids were discarded. The MANAFEST web application identified antigen-specific clonotypes by comparing peptide-stimulated wells against reference wells and other culture wells. Positive clones required FDR below 0.05, an odds ratio above 5, and productive frequency above 0.1% in at least two of three replicate wells. A clonotype was classed as cross-reactive if the clonotype showed significant expansion both in SARS-CoV-2 spike wells and in at least one common cold coronavirus spike condition. Using R version 3.6.1, CDR3 homology was evaluated through Levenshtein distances (stringdist) along with unrooted phylogenetic trees (ape). The public reads were quality trimmed at Q25 with fastp and then assembled into clones with MiXCR by TCRdb, keeping productive beta chains. For every CDR3 protein sequence, its rows merge into one entry that carries the most common genes and DNA. These V and J calls rely on TCRdb rather than the paper's analysis. In this sample the table shows around 25,000 distinct CDR3 sequences, roughly 46% of which occur a single time. In total, the top ten clones hold about 4% of the sample.

The CDR3 goes from the cysteine to the phenylalanine over 17 residues. Left in the record is the CDR3 DNA by itself, 51 bases read in frame from the first base. Deletion took 0 bases off V and 0 bases off J, with a span of 11 bases between the germline ends. CDR1 and CDR2, looked up from the germline V gene, are KGHDR and SFDVKD. Results the study describes overall, beyond this receptor: The study included relatively few convalescent patients and did not analyze early timepoints after natural infection. The median count of SARS-CoV-2-reactive clonotypes went up from under 25 after infection to about 40 after vaccination, although the change was not significant. In convalescent patients, a median around 90% of post-vaccine SARS-CoV-2-reactive clones were detected only after vaccination, suggesting vaccine-specific priming. Nearly all vaccine-specific clones in convalescent patients (304 of 307) were mono-reactive for SARS-CoV-2 spike rather than cross-reactive with common cold coronaviruses.

The time point label on this specimen signifies: late sampling 161 to 241 days after vaccination in a few convalescent patients. Taken with the paper, the label for treatment or condition translates to: roughly ten-day PBMC culture with coronavirus spike peptide pools or control peptides (ViraFEST assay). The ViraFEST assay, used in the study, expanded antigen-specific T cells with peptide pools and then identified the expanded clonotypes through TCR sequencing. The positive SARS-CoV-2 PCR tests of the convalescent patients were dated from March to December 2020, before the Alpha, Beta and Delta variants emerged in the United States. Two million PBMCs per well were cultured in IMDM with approximately 5.5% human AB serum and 8 to 10 IU/ml IL-2, plus 10 ug/ml peptide pools. On days 3 and 7, half of the culture medium was replaced with fresh IL-2-containing medium. CD4+ T cells were isolated after roughly 10 days of culture through negative selection using the EasySep CD4+ T cell isolation kit. Ficoll-Paque Plus gradient centrifugation was used to isolate PBMCs from whole blood, and the isolated PBMCs were then either used fresh or cryopreserved at -140C. Triplicate wells were generally used for each culture condition.

This sequence uses TRBV24-1 and TRBJ1-5; no D gene call is confident. This receptor was obtained from a human donor who had recovered from COVID-19. Sequencing was performed on CD4+ T cells from blood, cultured in vitro, taken about 7 months after SARS-CoV-2 vaccination. The DNA sequence reads TGTGCCACCAGTGATTTGGGCCGTCTATATAGCAATCAGCCCCAGCATTTT. Its protein product is CATSDLGRLYSNQPQHF.